Listed below are T cell receptor beta chains from one sample, sequenced in a study of CD4 T cells in relation to SARS-CoV-2 and coronaviruses. No antigen is known for these receptors. The assay was immunoSEQ multiplex PCR, and TCRdb's table has in-frame clones only and misses some. The sample lists under 25,000 clones; 70% to 85% were seen once. Sequencing was done on a sample of CD4+ T cells from PBMCs, cultured in vitro. These receptor sequences come from a human donor in good health. Each CDR3 is given with its conserved first and last residue. The order of the fields is J gene, V gene, clone size, D gene, CDR3 DNA, CDR3 protein. The D gene is left open where the match is weak. Size values are once, few and many counts, or a class for expanded clones, and some rows have none.

j_call: TRBJ2-5
v_call: TRBV5-1
clone_size: NA
d_call: NA
cdr3_nt: TGCGCCAGCAGCTTTAGCAGGGATGAGACCCAGTACTTC
cdr3_aa: CASSFSRDETQYF

j_call: TRBJ2-2
v_call: TRBV4-1
clone_size: once
d_call: TRBD2
cdr3_nt: TGCGCCAGCAGCCGATTAGCGGGAACGGGGGCGGGCGGGGAGCTGTTTTTT
cdr3_aa: CASSRLAGTGAGGELFF

j_call: TRBJ2-6
v_call: TRBV19
clone_size: NA
d_call: TRBD1
cdr3_nt: TGTGCCAGTAGTCCCGGGACAGGGAGCCCATCTGGGGCCAACGTCCTGACTTTC
cdr3_aa: CASSPGTGSPSGANVLTF

j_call: TRBJ1-5
v_call: TRBV27
clone_size: few
d_call: NA
cdr3_nt: TGTGCCAGCAGTTTTGGGGGTTTCAGCAATCAGCCCCAGCATTTT
cdr3_aa: CASSFGGFSNQPQHF

j_call: TRBJ1-1
v_call: TRBV18
clone_size: NA
d_call: NA
cdr3_nt: TGTGCCAGCTCACCACCGGGTAAAGGGAACACTGAAGCTTTCTTT
cdr3_aa: CASSPPGKGNTEAFF

j_call: TRBJ2-7
v_call: TRBV18
clone_size: NA
d_call: NA
cdr3_nt: TGTGCCAGCTCCCCAGGGACGGAGACCTACGAGCAGTACTTC
cdr3_aa: CASSPGTETYEQYF

j_call: TRBJ2-3
v_call: TRBV6-5
clone_size: NA
d_call: NA
cdr3_nt: TGTGCCAGCAACCGACAGGAAGATACGCAGTATTTT
cdr3_aa: CASNRQEDTQYF

j_call: TRBJ2-1
v_call: TRBV7-2
clone_size: once
d_call: NA
cdr3_nt: TGTGCCAGCACCATATACAATGAGCAGTTCTTC
cdr3_aa: CASTIYNEQFF

j_call: TRBJ2-3
v_call: TRBV24-1
clone_size: NA
d_call: NA
cdr3_nt: TGTGCCATCGCGGATGGATACACAGATACGCAGTATTTT
cdr3_aa: CAIADGYTDTQYF

j_call: TRBJ2-3
v_call: TRBV5-1
clone_size: few
d_call: TRBD1
cdr3_nt: TGCGCCAGCAGCTCTGACAGGGGGATAGATACGCAGTATTTT
cdr3_aa: CASSSDRGIDTQYF

j_call: TRBJ2-5
v_call: TRBV19
clone_size: NA
d_call: NA
cdr3_nt: TGTGCCAGTAGTATAAGAGAGACCCAGTACTTC
cdr3_aa: CASSIRETQYF

j_call: TRBJ2-2
v_call: TRBV29-1
clone_size: NA
d_call: TRBD1
cdr3_nt: TGCAGCGTTGAAGTAACAGGGGGAGCCGGGGAGCTGTTTTTT
cdr3_aa: CSVEVTGGAGELFF

j_call: TRBJ2-1
v_call: TRBV11-2
clone_size: few
d_call: TRBD1
cdr3_nt: TGTGCCAGCAGCTTATTCCAGGGGGTCGGTAATGAGCAGTTCTTC
cdr3_aa: CASSLFQGVGNEQFF

j_call: TRBJ2-1
v_call: TRBV19
clone_size: NA
d_call: TRBD2
cdr3_nt: TGTGCCAGTAGTCCCGCGGGGACTAGCGGGCATTGGGAGCAGTTCTTC
cdr3_aa: CASSPAGTSGHWEQFF

j_call: TRBJ2-7
v_call: TRBV6-5
clone_size: few
d_call: NA
cdr3_nt: TGTGCCAGCAGTCCCGGGACGGTGAGCTCCTACGAGCAGTACTTC
cdr3_aa: CASSPGTVSSYEQYF

j_call: TRBJ2-3
v_call: TRBV6-5
clone_size: once
d_call: NA
cdr3_nt: TGTGCCACCAAAAAGGTCGGGCCTAGCACAGATACGCAGTATTTT
cdr3_aa: CATKKVGPSTDTQYF

j_call: TRBJ1-2
v_call: TRBV6-5
clone_size: NA
d_call: TRBD1
cdr3_nt: TGTGCCAGCAGCTGGGACAGGTTCTATGACTACACCTTC
cdr3_aa: CASSWDRFYDYTF

j_call: TRBJ2-7
v_call: TRBV11-2
clone_size: NA
d_call: TRBD1
cdr3_nt: TGTGCCAGCAGCTCGAGGGGGACAGGGGGTGCCAACGAGCAGTACTTC
cdr3_aa: CASSSRGTGGANEQYF

j_call: TRBJ2-3
v_call: TRBV5-6
clone_size: NA
d_call: NA
cdr3_nt: TGTGCCAGCAGCTTGGGGGGGGTGACAGATACGCAGTATTTT
cdr3_aa: CASSLGGVTDTQYF

j_call: TRBJ1-2
v_call: TRBV19
clone_size: NA
d_call: NA
cdr3_nt: TGTGCCAGTAGTATAGCGGCGGAGTTAGCTAACTATGGCTACACCTTC
cdr3_aa: CASSIAAELANYGYTF

j_call: TRBJ2-7
v_call: TRBV5-1
clone_size: NA
d_call: TRBD2
cdr3_nt: TGCGCCAGCAGCCTAACCCACATTGGGACTAGCGGGAGGTTCCACTCCTACGAGCAGTACTTC
cdr3_aa: CASSLTHIGTSGRFHSYEQYF

j_call: TRBJ2-2
v_call: TRBV5-1
clone_size: NA
d_call: TRBD1
cdr3_nt: TGCGCCAGCAGCCCGACAGGGGCGGTGGCCGGGGAGCTGTTTTTT
cdr3_aa: CASSPTGAVAGELFF

j_call: TRBJ2-1
v_call: TRBV6-2/TRBV6-3
clone_size: NA
d_call: TRBD2
cdr3_nt: TGTGCCAGCAGTTACTCTAGCGGGGGGGCCTTAAATGAGCAGTTCTTC
cdr3_aa: CASSYSSGGALNEQFF

j_call: TRBJ1-1
v_call: TRBV28
clone_size: NA
d_call: NA
cdr3_nt: TGTGCCAGCAGTTTAAACCCTCTGGGGGCTTTCTTT
cdr3_aa: CASSLNPLGAFF